Included here is one T cell receptor (beta chain) sequence, with context. The target antigen is unknown. The data were obtained in a study of T-cell memory formation after mild COVID-19. Overall study findings and caveats: Within pre-infection memory, some responding clones were found, suggesting cross-reactive memory joined. Day 15 to 85 contracting clones showed balanced CD4/CD8; later expanders leaned CD4+. Shrinking CD4+ clones were chiefly CM and EM; CD8+ ones were chiefly EMRA.

5'RACE with constant-segment primers yielded barcoded, UMI-tagged TCR alpha and TCR beta cDNA libraries. TCRdb called the 5' RACE reads again in MiXCR, with one record for every CDR3 protein. The data hold approximately 480,000 distinct CDR3 sequences, with approximately 18% observed a single time. The receptor comes from an adult woman who had mild COVID-19 (a few samples of this study predate the infection). Cell type and time point are not known. The sequenced sample was PBMCs or a T cell subset sorted from them (not recorded which).

For the CDR3, the DNA is TGCAGCGCCGACCGGGACAGGGGCTACAATGAGCAGTTCTTC. This gives the protein CSADRDRGYNEQFF. This chain links TRBV29-1 with TRBJ2-1; 10 bases map to TRBD1. This CDR3 has 14 amino acids. CDR1 is SQVTM and CDR2 is ANQGSEA in the germline V gene. V gave up 7 bases and J gave up 3 bases; unmatched junction bases: 6.